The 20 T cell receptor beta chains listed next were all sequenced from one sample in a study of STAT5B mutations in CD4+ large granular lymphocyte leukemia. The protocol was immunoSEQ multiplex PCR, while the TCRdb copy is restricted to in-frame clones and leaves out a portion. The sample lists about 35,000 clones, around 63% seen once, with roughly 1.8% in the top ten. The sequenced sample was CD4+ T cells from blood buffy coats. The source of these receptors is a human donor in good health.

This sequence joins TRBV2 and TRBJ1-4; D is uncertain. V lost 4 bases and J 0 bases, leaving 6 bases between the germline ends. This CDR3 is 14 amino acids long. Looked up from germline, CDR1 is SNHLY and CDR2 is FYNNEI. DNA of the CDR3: TGTGCCAGCAGTGTTGGGGCAACTAATGAAAAACTGTTTTTT. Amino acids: CASSVGATNEKLFF.

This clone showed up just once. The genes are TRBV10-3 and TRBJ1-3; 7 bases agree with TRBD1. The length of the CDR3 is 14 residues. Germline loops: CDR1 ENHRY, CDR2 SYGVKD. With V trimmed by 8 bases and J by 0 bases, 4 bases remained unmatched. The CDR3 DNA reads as TGTGCCATCGGCCGGACAGGCTCTGGAAACACCATATATTTT. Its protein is CAIGRTGSGNTIYF.

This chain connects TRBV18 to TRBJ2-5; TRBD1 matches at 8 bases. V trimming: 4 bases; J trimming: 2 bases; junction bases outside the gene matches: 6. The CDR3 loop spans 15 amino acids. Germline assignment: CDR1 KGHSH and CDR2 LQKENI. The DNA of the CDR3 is TGTGCCAGCTCACTCGGACAGGGACTTCAAGAGACCCAGTACTTC. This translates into CASSLGQGLQETQYF.

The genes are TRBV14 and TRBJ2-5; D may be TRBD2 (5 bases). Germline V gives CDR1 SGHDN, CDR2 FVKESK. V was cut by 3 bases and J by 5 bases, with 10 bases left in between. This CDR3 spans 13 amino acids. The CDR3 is CASSHGGSETQYF. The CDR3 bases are TGTGCCAGCAGCCATGGCGGGTCGGAGACCCAGTACTTC.

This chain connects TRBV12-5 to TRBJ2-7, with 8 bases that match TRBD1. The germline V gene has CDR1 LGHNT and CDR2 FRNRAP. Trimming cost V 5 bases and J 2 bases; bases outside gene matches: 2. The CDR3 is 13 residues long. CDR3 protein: CASGLQGAYEQYF. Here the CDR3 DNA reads TGTGCTAGTGGTCTACAGGGGGCCTACGAGCAGTACTTC.

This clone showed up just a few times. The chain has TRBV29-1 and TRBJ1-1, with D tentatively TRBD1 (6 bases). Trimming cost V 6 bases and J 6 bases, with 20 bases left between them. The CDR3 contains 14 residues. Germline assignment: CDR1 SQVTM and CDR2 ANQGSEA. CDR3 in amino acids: CSVLPGAHSPEAFF. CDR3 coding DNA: TGCAGCGTGCTCCCGGGGGCCCACTCCCCTGAAGCTTTCTTT.

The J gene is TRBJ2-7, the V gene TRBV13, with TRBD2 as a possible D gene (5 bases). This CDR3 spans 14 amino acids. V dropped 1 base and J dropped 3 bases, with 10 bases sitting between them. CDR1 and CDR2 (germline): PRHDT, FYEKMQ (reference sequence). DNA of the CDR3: TGTGCCAGCAGCTTAGCTATCCGGGGCTACGAGCAGTACTTC. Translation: CASSLAIRGYEQYF.

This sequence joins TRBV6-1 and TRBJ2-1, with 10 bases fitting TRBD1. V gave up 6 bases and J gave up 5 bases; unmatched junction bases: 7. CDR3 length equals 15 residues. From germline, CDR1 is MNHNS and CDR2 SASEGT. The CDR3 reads CASSSWDRGNNEQFF. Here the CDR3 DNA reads TGTGCCAGCAGCAGCTGGGACAGGGGAAACAATGAGCAGTTCTTC.

For the CDR3, the DNA is TGTGCCACCAGCAGAGTACAGGGGGCATACGAGCAGTACTTC. Amino acids: CATSRVQGAYEQYF. This sequence joins TRBV15 and TRBJ2-7; 9 bases agree with TRBD1. The V segment lost 1 base and the J segment 4 bases; nucleotides outside the gene matches: 2. Germline V gene sequence: CDR1 LNHNV, CDR2 YYDKDF (reference sequence). The CDR3 extends over 14 amino acids.

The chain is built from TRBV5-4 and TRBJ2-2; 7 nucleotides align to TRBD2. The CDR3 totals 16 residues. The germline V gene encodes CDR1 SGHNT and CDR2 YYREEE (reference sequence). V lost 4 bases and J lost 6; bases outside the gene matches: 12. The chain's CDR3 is CASSSPSGPGPGELFF. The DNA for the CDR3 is TGTGCCAGCAGCAGCCCTAGCGGACCCGGCCCCGGGGAGCTGTTTTTT.

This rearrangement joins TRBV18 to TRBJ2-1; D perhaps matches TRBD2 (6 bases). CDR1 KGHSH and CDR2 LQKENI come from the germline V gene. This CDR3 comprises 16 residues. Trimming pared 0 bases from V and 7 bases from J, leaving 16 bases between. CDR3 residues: CASSPPRGGAGNEQFF. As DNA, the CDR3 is TGTGCCAGCTCACCACCGAGGGGCGGTGCGGGGAATGAGCAGTTCTTC.

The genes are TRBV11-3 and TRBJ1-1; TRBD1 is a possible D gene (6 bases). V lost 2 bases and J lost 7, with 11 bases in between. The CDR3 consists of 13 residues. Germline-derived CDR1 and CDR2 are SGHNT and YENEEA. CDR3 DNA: TGTGCCAGCAGCTTAACTGCAGGGGATGAAGCTTTCTTT. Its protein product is CASSLTAGDEAFF.

The CDR3 sequence: CASSTGTVLNTEAFF. CDR3 nucleotides: TGTGCCAGCAGCACCGGGACAGTTCTGAACACTGAAGCTTTCTTT. The chain recombines TRBV7-2 with TRBJ1-1; 7 bases map to TRBD1. The CDR3 length is 15 residues. Germline lookup yields CDR1 SGHTA and CDR2 FQGNSA. V shed 5 bases and J 0 bases; nucleotides not matched to a gene: 6.

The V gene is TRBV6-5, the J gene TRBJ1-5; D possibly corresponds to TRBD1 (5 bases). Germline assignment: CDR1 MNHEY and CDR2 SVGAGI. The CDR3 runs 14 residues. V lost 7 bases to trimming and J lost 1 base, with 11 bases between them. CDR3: CASKVRESNQPQHF. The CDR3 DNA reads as TGTGCCAGCAAGGTCAGGGAAAGCAATCAGCCCCAGCATTTT.

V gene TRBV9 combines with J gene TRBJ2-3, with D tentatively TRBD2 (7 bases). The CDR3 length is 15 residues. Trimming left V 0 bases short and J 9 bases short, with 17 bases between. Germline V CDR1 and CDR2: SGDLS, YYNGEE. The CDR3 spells CASSVEGGQGETQYF. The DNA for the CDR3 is TGTGCCAGCAGCGTAGAGGGGGGGCAGGGTGAAACGCAGTATTTT.

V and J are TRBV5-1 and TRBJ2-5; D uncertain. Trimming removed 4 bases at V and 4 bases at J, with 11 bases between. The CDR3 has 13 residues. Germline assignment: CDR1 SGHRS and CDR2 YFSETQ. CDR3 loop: CASSLPLRETQYF. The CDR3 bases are TGCGCCAGCAGCCTACCCCTAAGAGAGACCCAGTACTTC.

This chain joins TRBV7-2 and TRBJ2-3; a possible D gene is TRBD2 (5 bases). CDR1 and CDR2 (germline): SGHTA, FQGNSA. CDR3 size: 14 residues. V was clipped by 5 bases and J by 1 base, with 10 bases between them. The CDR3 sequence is CASSEAAGTDTQYF. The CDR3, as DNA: TGTGCCAGCAGCGAAGCGGCGGGCACAGATACGCAGTATTTT.

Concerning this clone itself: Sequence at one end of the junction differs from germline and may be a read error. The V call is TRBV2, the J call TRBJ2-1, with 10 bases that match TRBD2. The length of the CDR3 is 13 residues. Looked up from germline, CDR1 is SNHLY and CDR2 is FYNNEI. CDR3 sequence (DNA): TGTGCCAGCAGTACGATAGCGGGGGGAGTGGGGGTCTTC. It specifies CASSTIAGGVGVF.

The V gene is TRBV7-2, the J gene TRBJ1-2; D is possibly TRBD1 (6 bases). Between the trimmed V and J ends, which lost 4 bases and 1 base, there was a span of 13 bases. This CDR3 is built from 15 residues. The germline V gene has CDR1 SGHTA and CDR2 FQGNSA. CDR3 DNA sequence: TGTGCCAGCAGCTCCTCCAGGACAGATAACTATGGCTACACCTTC. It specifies CASSSSRTDNYGYTF.

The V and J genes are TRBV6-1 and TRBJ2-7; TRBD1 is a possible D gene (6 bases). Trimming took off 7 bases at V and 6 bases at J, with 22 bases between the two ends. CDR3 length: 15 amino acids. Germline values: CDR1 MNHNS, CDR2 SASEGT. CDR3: CASIPTGQPTAEQYF. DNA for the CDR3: TGTGCCAGCATACCAACCGGACAGCCCACTGCCGAGCAGTACTTC.